This record concerns one T cell receptor beta chain sequence. This clonotype came up many times. The antigen it binds to is not known. No much larger clonotype is one base removed from it; base qualities were not supplied. The sample comes from a study of lung T cells in sarcoidosis with Löfgren's syndrome (dated by TCRdb to 2015 to 2018). The study in broad terms: Sarcoidosis was described as a granulomatous, mainly pulmonary disease marked by CD4+ T cell accumulation in bronchoalveolar lavage fluid. The repertoire analyses focused on Löfgren's syndrome patients. Results the study describes overall, beyond this receptor: The study only suggested recognition of a sarcoidosis-associated antigen, and the antigen remained putative and unidentified. Analysis of alphabeta pairing showed that TRAV12-1 paired preferentially with TRBV2, and the TCRs formed by this pairing showed CDR3 homology. CDR3 motifs in TRAV12-1 and TRBV2 were reported to be shared across several Lofgren's syndrome patients, which suggests public CD4+ TCR repertoires. In Lofgren's syndrome patients, relative to control subjects, TRAV12-1 and TRBV2 were reported to be the most expanded V gene segments.

From its cysteine to its phenylalanine, the CDR3 spans 15 amino acids. Only CDR3 DNA is held: 45 bases, read in frame from base 1. V trim: 6 bases; J trim: 5 bases; unmatched bases: 7. CDR1 and CDR2 are drawn from the germline V gene: MNHNS, SASEGT. Sequenced using an Illumina MiSeq. TCRdb itself trimmed the public reads at Q25 with fastp, ran MiXCR and retained productive beta chains. Each entry merges the rows of one CDR3 protein and shows their most common DNA and genes. A total of tens of thousands of distinct CDR3 sequences appear in this sample, 21% of them only once. The ten largest clones capture 2% to 2.5% of the sample.

The rearranged segments are TRBV6-1 and TRBJ2-1; 10 central bases correspond to TRBD1. Sequenced sample: CD4+ T cells from PBMCs. The TCR comes from a human donor with sarcoidosis (Löfgren's syndrome or another form), or a control subject (not recorded which). The CDR3 region has the sequence CASRPGTGAHNEQFF. The nucleotides read TGTGCCAGCAGACCCGGGACAGGGGCCCACAATGAGCAGTTCTTC.